The 6 T cell receptor beta chains below come from one sample, sequenced in a study of blood T cell repertoires in COVID-19. The protocol was immunoSEQ multiplex PCR, while the TCRdb copy is restricted to in-frame clones and leaves out a portion. The top ten hold 0.9% to 1% of the sample, which has about 430,000 clones, roughly 88% seen once. The sample consisted of PBMCs or T cells enriched from blood (not recorded which). These receptors were taken from a woman in her 30s with acute COVID-19.

The chain employs TRBV24-1 and TRBJ2-7, with D unresolved. Looked up from germline, CDR1 is KGHDR and CDR2 is SFDVKD. This CDR3 region has 13 residues. Between the trimmed V and J ends, which lost 4 bases and 3 bases, there was a span of 9 bases. For the CDR3, the DNA is TGTGCCACCAGTGACTCGGTCCACTACGAGCAGTACTTC. Protein product: CATSDSVHYEQYF.

This clone was seen a few times. Within the sample, other DNA sequences also encode this same CDR3. CDR3 in amino acids: CASSQDLAGGPDTQYF. The CDR3 DNA reads TGCGCCAGCAGCCAAGACCTAGCGGGGGGTCCAGATACGCAGTATTTT. The genes are TRBV4-3 and TRBJ2-3; 11 nucleotides align to TRBD2. Germline V gene data show CDR1 as LGHNA and CDR2 as YSLEER. This CDR3 is built from 16 residues. With 0 bases clipped from V and 4 bases from J, the junction kept 3 bases outside the gene matches.

The rearrangement uses TRBV7-2 and TRBJ2-2, with D unclear. The germline CDR1 and CDR2 sequences are SGHTA and FQGNSA. This CDR3 comprises 12 residues. Trimming took off 3 bases at V and 4 bases at J, with 3 bases between the two ends. The CDR3 DNA is TGTGCCAGCAGCTTTCTCACCGGGGAGCTGTTTTTT. Translated: CASSFLTGELFF.

The chain is built from TRBV10-3 and TRBJ2-5, with D perhaps TRBD1 (5 bases). The V gene lost 2 bases and the J gene lost 1 base, with 8 bases spanning the gap. This CDR3 region has 14 residues. CDR1 and CDR2 from the germline V gene are ENHRY and SYGVKD. The CDR3 coding sequence is TGTGCCATCAGTGAGGACAGCCTCCAAGAGACCCAGTACTTC. Translated: CAISEDSLQETQYF.

V is TRBV2 and J is TRBJ1-1; tentative D call: TRBD1 (5 bases). With 1 base removed from V and 5 bases from J, the gap between germline ends came to 14 bases. Germline assignment: CDR1 SNHLY and CDR2 FYNNEI. This CDR3 is built from 15 residues. The CDR3 reads CASSEDVGRRTEAFF. The CDR3 DNA reads TGTGCCAGCAGTGAAGATGTGGGGCGCCGGACTGAAGCTTTCTTT.

The chain uses TRBV4-2 and TRBJ1-2; D not certain. The ends were cut back, 3 bases at V and 4 bases at J, with 15 bases in the middle. CDR3 size: 15 residues. CDR1 and CDR2 from the germline V gene are LGHNA and YNFKEQ. The CDR3 here is CASSQARIPRYGYTF. CDR3 coding DNA: TGTGCCAGCAGCCAGGCCAGGATTCCACGCTATGGCTACACCTTC.